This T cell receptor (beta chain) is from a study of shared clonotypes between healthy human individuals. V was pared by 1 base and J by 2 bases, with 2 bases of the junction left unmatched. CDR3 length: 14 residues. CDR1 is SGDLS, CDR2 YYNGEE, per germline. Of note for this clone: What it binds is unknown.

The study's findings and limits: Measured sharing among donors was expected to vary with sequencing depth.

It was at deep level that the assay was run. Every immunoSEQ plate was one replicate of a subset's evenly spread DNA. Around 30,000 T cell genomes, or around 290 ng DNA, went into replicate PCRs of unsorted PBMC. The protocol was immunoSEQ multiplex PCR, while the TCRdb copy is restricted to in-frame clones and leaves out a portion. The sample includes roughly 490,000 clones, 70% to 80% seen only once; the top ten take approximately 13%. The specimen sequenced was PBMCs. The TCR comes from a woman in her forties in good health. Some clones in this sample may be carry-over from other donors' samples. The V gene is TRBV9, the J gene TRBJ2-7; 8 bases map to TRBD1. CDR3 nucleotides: TGTGCCAGCAGCGTACAGGGGGCTGCCTACGAGCAGTACTTC. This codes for CASSVQGAAYEQYF.